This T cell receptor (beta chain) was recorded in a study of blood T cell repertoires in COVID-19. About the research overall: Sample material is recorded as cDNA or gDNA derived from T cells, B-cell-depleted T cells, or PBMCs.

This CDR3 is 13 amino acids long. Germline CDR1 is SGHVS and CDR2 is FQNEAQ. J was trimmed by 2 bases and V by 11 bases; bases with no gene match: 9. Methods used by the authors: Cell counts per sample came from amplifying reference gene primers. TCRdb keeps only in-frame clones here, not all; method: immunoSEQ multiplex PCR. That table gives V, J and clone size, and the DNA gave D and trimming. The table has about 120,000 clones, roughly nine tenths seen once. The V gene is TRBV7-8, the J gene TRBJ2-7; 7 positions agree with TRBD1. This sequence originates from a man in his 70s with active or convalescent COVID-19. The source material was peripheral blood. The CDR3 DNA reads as TGTGCCTGCGGACAGGACCCTACCTACGAGCAGTACTTC. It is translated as CACGQDPTYEQYF.